The clone carrying this T cell receptor beta chain was seen only a few times. Antigen specificity is unknown. TCRdb ran MiXCR on the 5' RACE reads and lists one entry per CDR3 protein. The sample holds a few hundred thousand distinct CDR3 sequences, under 25% seen once. This sample is drawn from a study of T-cell memory formation after mild COVID-19. Germline CDR1 LGHNT, CDR2 FRNRAP. CDR3 length: 13 amino acids. The V end lost 6 bases, the J end lost 5 bases, and 11 bases lay between the germline ends. Study outcomes and limitations: Clonal second-wave expansions that peaked on day 37 had unconfirmed SARS-CoV-2 specificity.

Sequenced: PBMCs or a T cell subset sorted from them (not recorded which). The chain links TRBV12-5 to TRBJ2-1; no firm D call. This clonotype was sampled from an adult woman who had mild COVID-19 (a few samples of this study predate the infection). Cell type and time point are not known. CDR3 DNA: TGTGCTAGTGGCCAAGGTCGTCACAATGAGCAGTTCTTC. It is translated as CASGQGRHNEQFF. Filled out from reference TRBV12-5 and TRBJ2-1, the complete variable domain reads DARVTQTPRHKVTEMGQEVTMRCQPILGHNTVFWYRQTMMQGLELLAYFRNRAPLDDSGMPKDRFSAEMPDATLATLKIQPSEPRDSAVYFCASGQGRHNEQFFGPGTRLTVL.